Listed below are T cell receptor beta chains from one sample, sequenced in a study of T cell responses to AZD1222 COVID-19 vaccine. Clones were read by immunoSEQ multiplex PCR, and TCRdb kept only the in-frame ones, dropping some. The profile covers about 140,000 clones, with around nine tenths appearing a single time and just over 5.5% taken by the ten largest. Sequencing was performed on peripheral blood, taken on day 0 of AZD1222 vaccination. The source of these receptors is an adult in good health. Each CDR3 is given without its conserved first and last residue.

v_gene	j_gene	CDR3aa
TRBV18	TRBJ1-3	ASSPLWGLAGNTIY
TRBV9	TRBJ2-3	ASSVTSGGTDTQY
TRBV5-6	TRBJ1-2	ASSLGASYYGYT
TRBV9	TRBJ2-1	ASSVESYNEQF
TRBV6-2/TRBV6-3	TRBJ2-7	ASSYDGYEQY
TRBV27	TRBJ2-7	ASSLLGTGAREQY
TRBV27	TRBJ2-2	ASSYRGLENTGELF
TRBV28	TRBJ1-6	ASRDSGTIHSPLH
TRBV19	TRBJ1-6	ASSPRTANSPLH
TRBV24-1	TRBJ1-6	ATSDHTGGSSYNSPLH
TRBV6-5	TRBJ2-3	ASLDSLSHTQY
TRBV28	TRBJ2-4	ASHSFLETGLGKNIQY
TRBV5-6	TRBJ1-1	ASSLQGMGPPNTEAF
TRBV9	TRBJ1-3	ASSVVTEGPSGNTIY
TRBV5-4	TRBJ2-7	ASSRTGGSYEQY
TRBV19	TRBJ1-1	ASSMKGSGEAF
TRBV11-3	TRBJ2-7	ASSLSGSYEQY
TRBV14	TRBJ2-7	ASSQDLSVSSYEQY
TRBV4-3	TRBJ1-2	ASSQDVRPLDAYGYT
TRBV15	TRBJ2-1	ATSRDRDRLF
TRBV5-1	TRBJ1-4	ASSLSLINGKLF
TRBV7-2	TRBJ2-7	ASSLAAGVFYEQY
TRBV24-1	TRBJ2-7	ATSDGGLIGYEQY
TRBV6-5	TRBJ2-2	ASTSSGRAGELF
TRBV12-5	TRBJ2-2	ASGLTGRPGELF
TRBV24-1	TRBJ1-2	ATSDQGAYGYT
TRBV20-1	TRBJ1-2	SASPGQANYGYT
TRBV6-6	TRBJ2-7	ASSYTGPYEQY
TRBV29-1	TRBJ2-5	SVLPGAETQY
TRBV5-1	TRBJ2-3	ASSSAGASTDTQY
TRBV30	TRBJ2-3	AWGLKADTQY
TRBV4-3	TRBJ1-6	ASSQRHPAPGDSLYSPLH
TRBV4-3	TRBJ2-1	ASSQDRGLAAEQF
TRBV6-2/TRBV6-3	TRBJ2-1	ASSFRGTAI
TRBV9	TRBJ2-7	ASSVEPMSSYEQY
TRBV27	TRBJ2-1	ASSSFYNEQF
TRBV9	TRBJ2-2	ASSTIRLADTGELF
TRBV9	TRBJ1-1	ASSVHPGNTEAF
TRBV24-1	TRBJ2-1	ATSDLKRAGGPGPNEQF
TRBV28	TRBJ1-6	ATNGVPYSPLH
TRBV21-1	TRBJ1-5	ARGQFSNQPQH
TRBV19	TRBJ1-2	ASRRTGLNYGYT
TRBV16	TRBJ1-4	ASSHQETANEKLF
TRBV11-3	TRBJ2-3	ASSSGTDTQY
TRBV29-1	TRBJ1-2	SVDHGYT
TRBV11-2	TRBJ1-1	ASSPTGVRTPGGTEAF